This T cell receptor beta chain was identified in a study of vaccination and CD4 T cells after COVID-19. General study points: Post-vaccination, and not before, a median 86.3% of reactive clones appeared in convalescent patients. The rise in median SARS-CoV-2-reactive clonotypes, from around 19 to 38, was not significant.

Remarks on this clonotype: Its antigen is not identified.

Time point specified: late sampling 161 to 241 days after vaccination in three convalescent patients. Stated treatment: roughly ten-day PBMC culture with coronavirus spike peptide pools or control peptides (ViraFEST assay). Cultured CD4+ T cell DNA was sequenced using the Oncomine TCR Beta short-read assay. TCRdb analysed the PCR reads with MiXCR anew, one entry per CDR3 protein. The sample holds tens of thousands of distinct CDR3 sequences, roughly 35% seen once. This clonotype was sampled from a human donor who had recovered from COVID-19. The specimen comprised CD4+ T cells from blood, cultured in vitro, sampled about 7 months after SARS-CoV-2 vaccination.

The CDR3 region has the DNA TGTGCCAGCAGCTTATTACCGACAGGGGACGACGGCTACACCTTC. Its translation is CASSLLPTGDDGYTF. The chain is built from TRBV7-2 and TRBJ1-2, with 8 bases lining up with TRBD1. The V segment lost 2 bases and the J segment 8 bases; nucleotides outside the gene matches: 10. Germline CDR1 SGHTA, CDR2 FQGNSA. The CDR3 runs to 15 residues.